These T cell receptor beta chains were read from a single sample in a study of T cell responses to AZD1222 COVID-19 vaccine. The data were produced by immunoSEQ multiplex PCR, yet TCRdb's version contains in-frame clones alone and is incomplete. The sample carries roughly 120,000 clones, about 86% recorded once. The sequencing used peripheral blood, collected 28 days after the second AZD1222 dose. Receptors were obtained from an adult who received the AZD1222 COVID-19 vaccine. Each CDR3 is given with its conserved first and last residue. A D gene is named only where the DNA matches it firmly. Part of the rows lack a size; the others show once, few, many or a class for expanded clones.

clone_size j_call d_call v_call cdr3_aa cdr3_nt
. TRBJ2-7 . TRBV27 CASSPGTAFYEQYF TGTGCCAGCAGTCCTGGGACGGCTTTCTACGAGCAGTACTTC
. TRBJ1-2 TRBD1 TRBV5-1 CASSLPSLGDSLNGYTF TGCGCCAGCAGCTTGCCCTCTCTGGGGGACAGTCTGAATGGCTACACCTTC
. TRBJ2-4 . TRBV21-1 CASSKAAKGGVAKNIQYF TGTGCCAGCAGCAAGGCTGCCAAGGGGGGTGTAGCCAAAAACATTCAGTACTTC
once TRBJ2-2 . TRBV19 CASSPYTGELFF TGTGCCAGTAGTCCCTACACCGGGGAGCTGTTTTTT
. TRBJ2-7 . TRBV27 CASSLSGGGGASYEQYF TGTGCCAGCAGTTTGTCCGGGGGCGGGGGCGCGTCCTACGAGCAGTACTTC
. TRBJ1-2 TRBD1 TRBV19 CASSIWAGGDGYTF TGTGCCAGTAGTATCTGGGCAGGGGGAGATGGCTACACCTTC
. TRBJ1-1 . TRBV6-5 CASRFPREGTEAFF TGTGCCAGCAGATTCCCCAGGGAGGGCACTGAAGCTTTCTTT
. TRBJ2-7 TRBD2 TRBV5-4 CASSLQRGLAVYEQYF TGTGCCAGCAGCTTGCAAAGGGGACTAGCGGTTTACGAGCAGTACTTC
. TRBJ1-1 . TRBV6-5 CATSWGEDTEAFF TGTGCCACCTCATGGGGGGAGGACACTGAAGCTTTCTTT
. TRBJ2-2 TRBD2 TRBV6-2/TRBV6-3 CASSYSLAGAWNTGELFF TGTGCCAGCAGTTACTCGCTAGCGGGGGCCTGGAACACCGGGGAGCTGTTTTTT
. TRBJ1-1 TRBD1 TRBV3-1/TRBV3-2 CASSPWDRLNTEAFF TGTGCCAGCAGCCCGTGGGACAGGTTGAACACTGAAGCTTTCTTT
. TRBJ1-1 . TRBV30 CAWSRDGAKTEAFF TGTGCCTGGAGTCGAGATGGGGCGAAGACTGAAGCTTTCTTT
. TRBJ2-7 TRBD2 TRBV5-1 CASSIGLAGGKSYEQYF TGCGCCAGCAGCATAGGACTAGCGGGAGGGAAATCCTACGAGCAGTACTTC
. TRBJ2-1 . TRBV5-1 CASSLGGESSYNEQFF TGCGCCAGCAGCTTGGGTGGCGAGAGCTCCTACAATGAGCAGTTCTTC
. TRBJ1-2 . TRBV12-3/TRBV12-4 CASSRHGYTF TGTGCCAGCAGCAGACATGGCTACACCTTC
. TRBJ1-1 TRBD1 TRBV5-4 CASSLFGQGLPFF TGTGCCAGCAGCTTGTTCGGACAGGGGTTACCTTTCTTT